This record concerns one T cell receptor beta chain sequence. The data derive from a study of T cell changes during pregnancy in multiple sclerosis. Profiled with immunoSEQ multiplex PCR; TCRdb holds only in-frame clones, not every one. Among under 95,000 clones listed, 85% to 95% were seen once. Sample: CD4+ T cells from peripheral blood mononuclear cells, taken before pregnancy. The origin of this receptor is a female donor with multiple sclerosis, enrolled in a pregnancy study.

The CDR3 DNA is TGTGCCAGCAGCTTAGTTACGGGGTTCACCGGGGAGCTGTTTTTT. Amino acid sequence: CASSLVTGFTGELFF. The genes are TRBV7-2 and TRBJ2-2, with D possibly TRBD2 on 5 matching bases. The V end lost 1 base, the J end lost 4 bases, and 10 bases lay between the germline ends. The length of the CDR3 is 15 residues. Germline CDR1 and CDR2: SGHTA and FQGNSA.